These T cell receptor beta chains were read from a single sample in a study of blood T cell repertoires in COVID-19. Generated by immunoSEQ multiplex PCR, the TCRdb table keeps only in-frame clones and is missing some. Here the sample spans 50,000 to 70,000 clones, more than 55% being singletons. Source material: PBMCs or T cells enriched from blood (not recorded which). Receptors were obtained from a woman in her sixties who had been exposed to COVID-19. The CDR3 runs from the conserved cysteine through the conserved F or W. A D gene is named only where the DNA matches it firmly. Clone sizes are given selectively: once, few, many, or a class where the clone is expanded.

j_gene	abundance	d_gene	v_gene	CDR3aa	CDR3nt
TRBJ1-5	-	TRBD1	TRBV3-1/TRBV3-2	CASSLGQGNQPQHF	TGTGCCAGCAGCCTCGGACAGGGCAATCAGCCCCAGCATTTT
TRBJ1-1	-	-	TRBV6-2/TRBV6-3	CASSYMYLPEAFF	TGTGCCAGCAGTTACATGTACCTACCTGAAGCTTTCTTT
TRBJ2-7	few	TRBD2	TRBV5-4	CASSLYMDYSGMDEQYF	TGTGCCAGCAGCTTGTATATGGACTATAGCGGGATGGACGAGCAGTACTTC
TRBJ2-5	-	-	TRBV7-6	CASSLPPGRGQETQYF	TGTGCCAGCAGCCTCCCCCCGGGGAGAGGCCAAGAGACCCAGTACTTC
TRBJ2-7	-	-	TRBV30	CAWSTGSEQYF	TGTGCCTGGAGTACAGGGTCCGAGCAGTACTTC
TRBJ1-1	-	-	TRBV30	CAWRGGVGVAEAFF	TGTGCCTGGAGGGGAGGAGTTGGTGTTGCTGAAGCTTTCTTT
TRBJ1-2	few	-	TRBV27	CASSLQGLHYGYTF	TGTGCCAGCAGTTTACAGGGACTCCACTATGGCTACACCTTC
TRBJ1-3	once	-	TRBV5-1	CASSLVAGATSGNTIYF	TGCGCCAGCAGCTTGGTGGCAGGGGCGACCTCTGGAAACACCATATATTTT
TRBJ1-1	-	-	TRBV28	CASKGGYTEAFF	TGTGCCAGCAAAGGGGGATACACTGAAGCTTTCTTT
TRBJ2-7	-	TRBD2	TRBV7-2	CASSRTSGLLEQYF	TGTGCCAGCAGCCGGACTAGCGGGCTACTGGAGCAGTACTTC
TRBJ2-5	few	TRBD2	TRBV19	CASSIVASGRTETQYF	TGTGCCAGTAGTATAGTGGCTAGCGGGAGGACGGAGACCCAGTACTTC
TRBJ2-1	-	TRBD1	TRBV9	CASSVEGQGGNEQFF	TGTGCCAGCAGCGTAGAGGGACAGGGCGGGAATGAGCAGTTCTTC
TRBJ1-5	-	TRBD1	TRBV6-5	CASPRRTGCNQPQHF	TGTGCCAGCCCTCGACGGACAGGGTGCAATCAGCCCCAGCATTTT
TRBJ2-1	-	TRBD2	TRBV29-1	CSVGPSGGTGEQFF	TGCAGCGTTGGCCCCAGCGGGGGAACGGGTGAGCAGTTCTTC
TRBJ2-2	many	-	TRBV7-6	CASSPQQTGELFF	TGTGCCAGCAGCCCCCAACAGACCGGGGAGCTGTTTTTT
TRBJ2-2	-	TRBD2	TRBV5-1	CASSAGLVPGELFF	TGCGCCAGCAGCGCGGGACTAGTCCCCGGGGAGCTGTTTTTT
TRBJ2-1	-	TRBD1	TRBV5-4	CASSTGQGNEQFF	TGTGCCAGCAGCACGGGACAGGGTAACGAGCAGTTCTTC
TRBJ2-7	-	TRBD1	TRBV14	CASSQATGSAYEQYF	TGTGCCAGCAGCCAAGCGACAGGGTCCGCCTACGAGCAGTACTTC